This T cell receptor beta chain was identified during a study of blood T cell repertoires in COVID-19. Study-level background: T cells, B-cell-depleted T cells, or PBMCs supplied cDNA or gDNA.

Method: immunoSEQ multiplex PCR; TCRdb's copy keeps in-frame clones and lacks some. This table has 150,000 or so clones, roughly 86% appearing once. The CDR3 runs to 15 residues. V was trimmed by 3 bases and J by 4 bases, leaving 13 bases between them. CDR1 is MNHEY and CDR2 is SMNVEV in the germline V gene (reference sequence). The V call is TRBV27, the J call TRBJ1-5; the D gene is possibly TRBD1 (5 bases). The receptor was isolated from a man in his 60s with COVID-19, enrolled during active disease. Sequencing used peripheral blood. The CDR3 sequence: CASSFSQGVNQPQHF. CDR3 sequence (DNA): TGTGCCAGCAGTTTTTCGCAGGGTGTAAATCAGCCCCAGCATTTT.